The next 27 T cell receptor beta chains were all read from a single sample in a study of T-cell reconstitution after alpha-beta-depleted transplantation in children. Construction of the TCRbeta library involved unique molecular identifiers. TCRdb re-called the PCR reads through MiXCR, storing one row per CDR3 protein. The table lists approximately 240,000 distinct CDR3 sequences, 9% to 10% of them singletons. The sequencing used PBMCs from the stem cell graft donor, collected from the stem cell graft. These receptors came from a human donor who donated a stem cell graft to a child with SCID.

This clonotype was seen ten or more times. The chain is built from TRBV7-2 and TRBJ2-7, with D hard to call. The germline gives CDR1 SGHTA, CDR2 FQGNSA. This CDR3 has 14 residues. V was trimmed by 0 bases and J by 2 bases, leaving 8 bases between them. The CDR3 here is CASSLAYGTYEQYF. The DNA of the CDR3 is TGTGCCAGCAGCTTAGCTTACGGAACCTACGAGCAGTACTTC.

This clonotype was seen repeatedly, ten times or more. The chain links TRBV29-1 to TRBJ1-2; D not resolved. The CDR3 loop spans 11 amino acids. CDR1 and CDR2 from the germline V gene are SQVTM and ANQGSEA. The ends were cut back, 4 bases at V and 6 bases at J, with 9 bases in the middle. CDR3: CSVGVSDGYTF. For the CDR3, the DNA is TGCAGCGTTGGGGTCAGTGATGGCTACACCTTC.

This clonotype was recorded many times. This chain uses TRBV21-1 with TRBJ1-1. TRBV21-1 has pseudogene status. The CDR3 contains 16 residues. CDR3 nucleotides: TGTGCCAGCAGCTTAAGCCGACGGGGAGGGGACACTGAAGCTTTCTTT. It encodes CASSLSRRGGDTEAFF.

This clonotype was recorded only once. The chain has TRBV12-3 or TRBV12-4 and TRBJ2-7; D ambiguous. The CDR3 consists of 12 residues. Trimming took off 5 bases at V and 4 bases at J, with 9 bases between the two ends. CDR3 protein: CASSPWSYEQYF. In DNA form, the CDR3 reads TGTGCCAGCAGTCCTTGGTCATACGAGCAGTACTTC.

This clonotype was counted ten times or more. The V gene is TRBV13, the J gene TRBJ2-7; D is possibly TRBD1 (6 bases). This CDR3 is built from 14 residues. Trimming removed 4 bases from V and 2 bases from J, with 12 bases in between. CDR1 PRHDT and CDR2 FYEKMQ come from the germline V gene (reference sequence). The CDR3 bases are TGTGCCAGCAGCTCATTAGAGGGGGCCTACGAGCAGTACTTC. This codes for CASSSLEGAYEQYF. The full variable domain, rest sourced from reference TRBV13 and TRBJ2-7, is AAGVIQSPRHLIKEKRETATLKCYPIPRHDTVYWYQQGPGQDPQFLISFYEKMQSDKGSIPDRFSAQQFSDYHSELNMSSLELGDSALYFCASSSLEGAYEQYFGPGTRLTVT.

This clonotype was counted many times. The chain has TRBV5-1 and TRBJ2-7, with 12 bases that match TRBD1. The ends lost 7 bases at V and 4 bases at J; junction bases unmatched: 9. The CDR3 runs 15 residues. Germline assignment: CDR1 SGHRS and CDR2 YFSETQ. The CDR3: CASRGGQGASYEQYF. Written as DNA, the CDR3 is TGCGCCAGCCGAGGGGGACAGGGGGCGTCTTACGAGCAGTACTTC.

The table lists this clonotype with many counts. The chain's CDR3 is CASSRGGPGPQHF. The CDR3 nucleotides read TGTGCCAGCAGCCGAGGGGGTCCAGGGCCCCAGCATTTT. This sequence joins TRBV7-2 and TRBJ1-5; a possible D gene is TRBD1 (6 bases). V was pared by 5 bases and J by 9 bases, with 14 bases between. The germline V gene encodes CDR1 SGHTA and CDR2 FQGNSA. The CDR3 runs to 13 residues.

This clonotype came up many times. The chain uses TRBV11-3 and TRBJ2-3, with D perhaps given as TRBD1 or TRBD2 (5 bases each). Per the germline V gene, CDR1 is SGHNT and CDR2 is YENEEA. Trimming pared 1 base from V and 3 bases from J, leaving 14 bases between. The CDR3 is 16 amino acids. The CDR3 nucleotides read TGTGCCAGCAGCTTAGGTCGAGGGGTAAGAACAGATACGCAGTATTTT. Translating it yields CASSLGRGVRTDTQYF.

There are many counts of this clonotype. This rearrangement joins TRBV29-1 to TRBJ1-1; unclear D gene. This CDR3 has 10 amino acids. Looked up from germline, CDR1 is SQVTM and CDR2 is ANQGSEA. Here the CDR3 DNA reads TGCACCGTACGATCGACTGAAGCTTTCTTT. This gives the protein CTVRSTEAFF.

Notes on this clonotype: One end of the junction does not line up with germline, which may come from a read error. J is TRBJ1-4 and V is TRBV5-1; TRBD1 is a possible D gene (6 bases). The CDR3 runs 18 residues. CDR1 and CDR2 (germline): SGHRS, YFSETQ. In DNA form, the CDR3 reads TGCGCCAGCAGCCCTGTTGGGGGGCGTAGGGCAACTAATGACAAACTGTTTTTT. It specifies CASSPVGGRRATNDKLFF. The whole variable domain, filled in from reference TRBV5-1 and TRBJ1-4, reads KAGVTQTPRYLIKTRGQQVTLSCSPISGHRSVSWYQQTPGQGLQFLFEYFSETQRNKGNFPGRFSGRQFSNSRSEMNVSTLELGDSALYLCASSPVGGRRATNDKLFFGSGTQLSVL.

This clonotype has ten or more counts. The chain carries TRBV5-1 and TRBJ2-3; D call uncertain. Trimming pared 4 bases from V and 2 bases from J, leaving 11 bases between. The CDR3 loop spans 14 amino acids. Germline V gene lookup returns CDR1 SGHRS and CDR2 YFSETQ. DNA of the CDR3: TGCGCCAGCAGCCCCAACACTAACACAGATACGCAGTATTTT. Translation gives CASSPNTNTDTQYF.

This clonotype was found a few times. The V call is TRBV7-3, the J call TRBJ1-1; D uncertain. Germline V gives CDR1 SGHTA, CDR2 FQGTGA. V shed 2 bases and J shed 0 bases, with 13 bases lying between them. The CDR3 is made up of 16 amino acids. CDR3 protein: CASSLFHRGMNTEAFF. CDR3 coding DNA: TGTGCCAGCAGCTTATTTCACCGGGGAATGAACACTGAAGCTTTCTTT. Complete variable domain (other parts from reference TRBV7-3 and TRBJ1-1): GAGVSQTPSNKVTEKGKYVELRCDPISGHTALYWYRQSLGQGPEFLIYFQGTGAADDSGLPNDRFFAVRPEGSVSTLKIQRTERGDSAVYLCASSLFHRGMNTEAFFGQGTRLTVV.

This clonotype has ten or more counts. The chain has TRBV5-1 and TRBJ2-2; D is unclear. The length of the CDR3 is 16 residues. Germline assignment: CDR1 SGHRS and CDR2 YFSETQ. Trimming shortened V by 4 bases and J by 5 bases, and 18 bases separated the two germline ends. CDR3 DNA sequence: TGCGCCAGCAGCCCCACCGAGACGAGTTGGACCGGGGAGCTGTTTTTT. Encoded protein: CASSPTETSWTGELFF.

This clonotype came up many times. J is TRBJ1-6 and V is TRBV2; D not resolved. The CDR3 runs to 14 residues. Per germline, CDR1 SNHLY and CDR2 FYNNEI. Between the trimmed V and J ends, which lost 6 bases and 4 bases, there was a span of 10 bases. The chain's CDR3 is CASRTVAYNSPLHF. CDR3 nucleotides: TGTGCCAGCAGAACGGTTGCGTATAATTCACCCCTCCACTTT.

J is TRBJ1-2 and V is TRBV6-2 or TRBV6-3; 9 bases line up with TRBD1. Germline-derived CDR1 and CDR2 are MNHEY and SVGEGT. V lost 8 bases, J lost 10 bases, and 20 bases stayed unmatched. CDR3 length equals 16 residues. The CDR3 sequence is CASEQVTGGALPDYTF. The CDR3 region has the DNA TGTGCCAGCGAGCAAGTTACAGGGGGCGCGTTACCGGACTACACCTTC.

At least ten counts were recorded for this clonotype. The J gene is TRBJ2-3, the V gene TRBV9; D gene unclear. Trimming removed 3 bases from V and 0 bases from J, with 14 bases in between. In germline, CDR1 is SGDLS, CDR2 YYNGEE. This CDR3 spans 16 amino acids. The CDR3 here is CASSADQVSSTDTQYF. CDR3 in DNA: TGTGCCAGCAGCGCCGACCAGGTATCTAGCACAGATACGCAGTATTTT.

This clonotype was seen repeatedly, ten times or more. This sequence joins TRBV7-2 and TRBJ2-2; D call uncertain. V lost 7 bases and J 1 base, leaving 10 bases between the germline ends. Germline loops: CDR1 SGHTA, CDR2 FQGNSA. The CDR3 sequence is 14 residues long. CDR3 protein: CASTLGVNTGELFF. The CDR3 coding sequence is TGTGCCAGCACCCTAGGAGTGAACACCGGGGAGCTGTTTTTT.

The table lists this clonotype with many counts. The chain joins TRBV20-1 to TRBJ2-7; TRBD2 matches 8 bases. Germline V gene lookup returns CDR1 DFQATT and CDR2 SNEGSKA (reference sequence). The trim removed 8 bases at V and 0 bases at J, leaving 18 bases unmatched. The CDR3 is 17 amino acids. The CDR3 DNA reads TGCAGTCACGGCCTCTTAGGGAGCGGGGGCCTCTCCTACGAGCAGTACTTC. It codes for CSHGLLGSGGLSYEQYF.

This chain uses TRBV3-1 with TRBJ2-7; D may be TRBD1 (5 bases). V was pared by 4 bases and J by 0 bases, with 22 bases between. Germline V gives CDR1 LGHDT, CDR2 YNNKEL (reference sequence). The length of the CDR3 is 18 residues. CDR3 amino acids: CASSPFLRDSFSSYEQYF. In DNA, the CDR3 is TGTGCCAGCAGCCCATTCCTAAGAGACAGCTTTAGCTCCTACGAGCAGTACTTC.

The CDR3 nucleotides are TGCGCCAGCAGCCAAGTCCCCGGGGAGAACACCGGGGAGCTGTTTTTT. Encoded protein: CASSQVPGENTGELFF. This rearrangement joins TRBV4-3 to TRBJ2-2; perhaps TRBD2 as D (5 bases). Trimming cost V 1 base and J 1 base, with 10 bases left between them. The CDR3 runs 16 residues. From germline, CDR1 is LGHNA and CDR2 YSLEER.

Only a few counts were recorded for this clonotype. V usage is TRBV7-3 and J usage is TRBJ2-1; tentatively, D is TRBD1 (6 bases). Germline V gives CDR1 SGHTA, CDR2 FQGTGA. The CDR3 extends over 14 amino acids. With 2 bases removed from V and 7 bases from J, the gap between germline ends came to 12 bases. The CDR3 sequence is CASSLGGQGNEQFF. Written as DNA, the CDR3 is TGTGCCAGCAGCTTAGGCGGTCAGGGGAATGAGCAGTTCTTC.

This clonotype was detected many times. The DNA is left out, because the CDR3 cannot be placed on it with certainty; the CDR3 is given as TCRdb lists it. The chain employs TRBV5-1 and TRBJ1-4; TRBD1 reflects the table's D call only, with no check against the DNA. 14 amino acids form the CDR3, both terminal residues included. Germline V CDR1 and CDR2: SGHRS, YFSETQ. The CDR3 here is CASSFGPGDEKLFF.

There are many counts of this clonotype. The chain uses TRBV10-3 and TRBJ2-1, with D possibly TRBD2 on 7 matching bases. This CDR3 comprises 14 residues. The germline V and J ends were trimmed by 11 bases and 8 bases, with 22 bases remaining between them. Germline assignment: CDR1 ENHRY and CDR2 SYGVKD. The CDR3 DNA is TGTGCCCATGGGGGGGGCCGATTGAGATATGAGCAGTTCTTC. It translates to CAHGGGRLRYEQFF.

This clonotype was recorded many times. J is TRBJ1-1 and V is TRBV5-1, with D perhaps matching TRBD1 (6 bases). The germline V gene encodes CDR1 SGHRS and CDR2 YFSETQ. Trimming stripped 0 bases from V and 5 bases from J, with 14 bases between. The CDR3 contains 15 residues. The CDR3 here is CASSLGSGDLTEAFF. The DNA of the CDR3 is TGCGCCAGCAGCTTGGGTTCAGGGGATTTGACTGAAGCTTTCTTT.

This clonotype was counted ten times or more. The genes are TRBV12-3 or TRBV12-4 and TRBJ1-1; perhaps TRBD1 as D (5 bases). The ends were cut back, 1 base at V and 4 bases at J, with 10 bases in the middle. The CDR3 totals 14 residues. CDR3 nucleotide sequence: TGTGCCAGCAGTTTAGTAGGGGCGGGCACTGAAGCTTTCTTT. Protein sequence: CASSLVGAGTEAFF.

In the case of this clonotype: A read error may be the cause here, since a much bigger clone is one base away. The genes are TRBV15 and TRBJ1-2; the D is unclear. The CDR3 runs 13 residues. Germline CDR1 LNHNV, CDR2 YYDKDF (reference sequence). The CDR3: CATSPSPNCGYTF. DNA for the CDR3: TGTGCCACCAGCCCGAGCCCCAACTGTGGCTACACCTTC.

The table lists this clonotype with many counts. The gene calls are TRBV7-2 and TRBJ1-2; 7 bases fit TRBD1. Germline V gene sequence: CDR1 SGHTA, CDR2 FQGNSA. The J segment lost 8 bases and the V segment lost 0 bases, leaving 9 bases of the junction unmatched. This CDR3 spans 15 amino acids. CDR3 nucleotide sequence: TGTGCCAGCAGCTTAGCGCTAACAGGGGAATGGGGCTACACCTTC. This translates into CASSLALTGEWGYTF.